Shown below are 20 T cell receptor beta chains from a single sample sequenced in a study of T cell repertoires in cytomegalovirus infection. TCRdb reprocessed the reads via MiXCR and lists one record per CDR3 protein. The data show about 180,000 distinct CDR3 sequences, about 15% seen once. Material for sequencing was CD8+ T cells from PBMCs. The receptors were gathered from a human donor in good health (CMV status not recorded). Some clones in this sample may be carry-over from other donors' samples.

This chain connects TRBV4-2 to TRBJ2-4; tentatively, D is TRBD1 (5 bases). Germline V gene sequence: CDR1 LGHNA, CDR2 YNFKEQ. Trimming shortened V by 3 bases and J by 4 bases, and 7 bases separated the two germline ends. The CDR3 sequence is 13 residues long. CDR3 sequence reads: CASSQDIKNIQYF. In nucleotides, the CDR3 is TGTGCCAGCAGCCAGGACATAAAAAACATTCAGTACTTC.

This clonotype was observed a few times. This rearrangement joins TRBV6-6 to TRBJ1-2, with D maybe TRBD1 (6 bases). V lost 0 bases to trimming and J lost 4 bases, with 12 bases between them. CDR1 is MNHNY and CDR2 is SVGAGI in the germline V gene (reference sequence). This CDR3 contains 15 residues. Here the CDR3 DNA reads TGTGCCAGCAGTTACTCGAGCCAGGGGAGCTATGGCTACACCTTC. Translating gives CASSYSSQGSYGYTF.

This clonotype was seen a handful of times. The chain is built from TRBV7-9 and TRBJ2-7; D unclear. There are 12 residues in the CDR3. V was clipped by 5 bases and J by 0 bases, with 5 bases between them. Germline V gives CDR1 SEHNR, CDR2 FQNEAQ (reference sequence). The CDR3 DNA sequence: TGTGCCAGCAGCCTCATCTCCTACGAGCAGTACTTC. It translates to CASSLISYEQYF.

This clonotype has more than one count but fewer than ten. The chain recombines TRBV20-1 with TRBJ1-1, with 11 bases fitting TRBD1. CDR1 is DFQATT and CDR2 is SNEGSKA in the germline V gene (reference sequence). After removal of 2 bases from V and 1 base from J, the junction contained 6 bases not matched to a gene. The CDR3 totals 16 residues. The CDR3 DNA is TGCAGTGCTAGACCCGGGACAGGGGGTTGGAACACTGAAGCTTTCTTT. Encoded protein: CSARPGTGGWNTEAFF.

The sample holds a few counts of this clonotype. V usage is TRBV7-8 and J usage is TRBJ2-2, with D uncertain. CDR1 is SGHVS, CDR2 FQNEAQ, per germline. The CDR3 is made up of 12 amino acids. Trimming pared 6 bases from V and 6 bases from J, leaving 8 bases between. CDR3 nucleotides: TGTGCCAGCAGTCCCGGTGCCGGGGAGCTGTTTTTT. This sequence encodes CASSPGAGELFF.

The J gene is TRBJ2-5, the V gene TRBV27, with TRBD1 identical over 10 bases. Trimming took 6 bases from V and 4 from J; bases not matched to a gene: 17. This CDR3 contains 18 residues. CDR1 and CDR2 from the germline V gene are MNHEY and SMNVEV (reference sequence). CDR3 nucleotide sequence: TGTGCCAGCAGCCTCGAGCCCCTTCCGGGACAGGGGAGAGAGACCCAGTACTTC. It translates to CASSLEPLPGQGRETQYF.

This clonotype was seen more than once but under ten times. The chain employs TRBV7-2 and TRBJ2-3, with 11 bases matching TRBD2. The CDR3 has 16 residues. The germline V gene encodes CDR1 SGHTA and CDR2 FQGNSA. V lost 4 bases, J lost 3 bases, and 6 bases stayed unmatched. DNA of the CDR3: TGTGCCAGCAGCTATCCCCTAGCGGGGGGTACAGATACGCAGTATTTT. It specifies CASSYPLAGGTDTQYF.

The chain couples TRBV12-3 or TRBV12-4 to TRBJ2-2, with TRBD2 as a possible D gene (6 bases). This CDR3 is built from 14 residues. V lost 3 bases and J 6 bases, leaving 11 bases between the germline ends. CDR3 protein: CASSFTPGAGELFF. CDR3 DNA sequence: TGTGCCAGCAGTTTTACCCCGGGGGCCGGGGAGCTGTTTTTT.

This chain uses TRBV10-2 with TRBJ1-5; 7 bases are shared with TRBD1. Unmatched junction bases numbered 1, after V lost 2 bases and J lost 0 bases. Germline CDR1 reads WSHSY; CDR2 reads SAAADI. This CDR3 is built from 15 residues. This CDR3 is CASSEGTVSNQPQHF. DNA for the CDR3: TGCGCCAGCAGTGAGGGGACAGTTAGCAATCAGCCCCAGCATTTT.

This clonotype appeared a few times. V and J are TRBV7-9 and TRBJ1-1; D perhaps matches TRBD1 (6 bases). CDR3 length: 16 residues. With 1 base removed from V and 0 bases from J, the gap between germline ends came to 12 bases. Germline loops: CDR1 SEHNR, CDR2 FQNEAQ (reference sequence). The CDR3 sequence: CASSLEDSGMNTEAFF. The CDR3, as DNA: TGTGCCAGCAGCTTAGAGGACAGCGGGATGAACACTGAAGCTTTCTTT. Based on the CDR3 plus reference TRBV7-9 and TRBJ1-1, the full variable domain is DTGVSQNPRHKITKRGQNVTFRCDPISEHNRLYWYRQTLGQGPEFLTYFQNEAQLEKSRLLSDRFSAERPKGSFSTLEIQRTEQGDSAMYLCASSLEDSGMNTEAFFGQGTRLTVV.

This clonotype was found many times. The V and J genes are TRBV7-8 and TRBJ2-3; no reliable D call. There are 16 residues in the CDR3. The germline V and J ends were trimmed by 2 bases and 1 base, with 13 bases remaining between them. Looked up from germline, CDR1 is SGHVS and CDR2 is FQNEAQ. The chain's CDR3 is CASSLKRHLRTDTQYF. The CDR3 nucleotides are TGTGCCAGCAGCTTAAAGAGACACCTTCGCACAGATACGCAGTATTTT.

This clonotype was seen more than once but under ten times. This chain joins TRBV2 and TRBJ2-3; 12 bases map to TRBD2. CDR3 length: 16 amino acids. The ends lost 4 bases at V and 1 base at J; junction bases unmatched: 3. Germline V gene lookup returns CDR1 SNHLY and CDR2 FYNNEI. CDR3 protein: CASSGTSGTRTDTQYF. The CDR3 bases are TGTGCCAGCAGTGGGACTAGCGGGACCCGCACAGATACGCAGTATTTT.

The V gene is TRBV6-5, the J gene TRBJ1-1, with TRBD1 as a possible D gene (5 bases). Trimming took 5 bases from V and 5 from J, leaving 18 bases between them. In germline, CDR1 is MNHEY, CDR2 SVGAGI. This CDR3 comprises 15 residues. CDR3: CASSEQRQRGTEAFF. The CDR3 DNA is TGTGCCAGCAGTGAGCAGCGACAGAGGGGTACTGAAGCTTTCTTT.

This chain uses TRBV9 with TRBJ2-7; 8 bases map to TRBD1. After removal of 3 bases from V and 5 bases from J, the junction contained 7 bases not matched to a gene. CDR3 length: 14 residues. Per germline, CDR1 SGDLS and CDR2 YYNGEE. This CDR3 is CASSARQGSHEQYF. CDR3 DNA sequence: TGTGCCAGCAGCGCGCGACAGGGGTCCCACGAGCAGTACTTC.

The CDR3, as DNA: TGTGCCAGCAGCTTCTTGGACCTCAACCCAGATACGCAGTATTTT. It yields the protein CASSFLDLNPDTQYF. This chain uses TRBV5-5 with TRBJ2-3; D is ambiguous. The V end lost 2 bases, the J end lost 4 bases, and 14 bases lay between the germline ends. The CDR3 sequence is 15 residues long. From germline, CDR1 is SGHKS and CDR2 YYEKEE (reference sequence).

This clonotype has just a few counts. The chain carries TRBV6-5 and TRBJ1-2; a possible D gene is TRBD1 (6 bases). Germline V gives CDR1 MNHEY, CDR2 SVGAGI. The CDR3 totals 12 residues. With 2 bases removed from V and 8 bases from J, the gap between germline ends came to 9 bases. CDR3 sequence (DNA): TGTGCCAGCAGTTACGGACAGTGGGGCTACACCTTC. Encoded protein: CASSYGQWGYTF.

Only a few counts were recorded for this clonotype. The chain has TRBV2 and TRBJ2-7, with TRBD2 matching 7 bases. Trimming cost V 7 bases and J 3 bases; bases outside gene matches: 6. This CDR3 spans 13 amino acids. Germline CDR1 is SNHLY and CDR2 is FYNNEI. The CDR3 sequence: CASIAPGGYEQYF. The CDR3 DNA reads as TGTGCCAGCATCGCCCCGGGGGGCTACGAGCAGTACTTC.

This clonotype appeared a few times. The rearrangement joins TRBV28 to TRBJ2-7, with TRBD1 matching over 7 bases. CDR1 and CDR2 (germline): MDHEN, SYDVKM. Losses at the gene ends were 7 bases for V and 5 bases for J; bases not matched to a gene: 14. The CDR3 totals 15 residues. Written as DNA, the CDR3 is TGTGCCAGCACTTTCCGGACAGGACAGGATAACGAGCAGTACTTC. It specifies CASTFRTGQDNEQYF.

The rearrangement joins TRBV20-1 to TRBJ2-7, with D perhaps TRBD1 (6 bases). Trimming shortened V by 5 bases and J by 1 base, and 12 bases separated the two germline ends. The germline V gene encodes CDR1 DFQATT and CDR2 SNEGSKA (reference sequence). The CDR3 has 13 amino acids. CDR3 nucleotides: TGCAGTGCTTATGTGGACAGTTCCTACGAGCAGTACTTC. Protein product: CSAYVDSSYEQYF.

The V and J genes are TRBV6-2 or TRBV6-3 and TRBJ1-6; TRBD1 agrees at 10 bases. This CDR3 is built from 16 residues. Per the germline V gene, CDR1 is MNHEY and CDR2 is SVGEGT. V was pared by 4 bases and J by 7 bases, with 7 bases of the junction left unmatched. CDR3 nucleotide sequence: TGTGCCAGCAGTTTCACCGGGACAGGGGAAAATTCACCCCTCCACTTT. Translated, it gives CASSFTGTGENSPLHF.